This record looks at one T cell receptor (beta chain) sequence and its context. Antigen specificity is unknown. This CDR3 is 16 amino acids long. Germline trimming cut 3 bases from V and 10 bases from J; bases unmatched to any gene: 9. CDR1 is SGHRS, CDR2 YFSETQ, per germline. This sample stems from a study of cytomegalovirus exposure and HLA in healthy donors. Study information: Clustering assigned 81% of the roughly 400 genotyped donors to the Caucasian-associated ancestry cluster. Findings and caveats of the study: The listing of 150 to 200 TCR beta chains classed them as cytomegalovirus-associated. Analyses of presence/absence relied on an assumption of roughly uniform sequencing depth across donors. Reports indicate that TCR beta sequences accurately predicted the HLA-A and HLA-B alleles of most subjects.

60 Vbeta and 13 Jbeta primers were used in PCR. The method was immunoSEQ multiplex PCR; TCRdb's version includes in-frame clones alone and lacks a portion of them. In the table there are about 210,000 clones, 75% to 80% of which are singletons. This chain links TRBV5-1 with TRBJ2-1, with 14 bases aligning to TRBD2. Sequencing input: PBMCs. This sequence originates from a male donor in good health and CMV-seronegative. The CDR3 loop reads CASSSAGTSGGPEQFF. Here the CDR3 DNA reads TGCGCCAGCAGCTCGGCCGGGACTAGCGGGGGCCCAGAGCAGTTCTTC.